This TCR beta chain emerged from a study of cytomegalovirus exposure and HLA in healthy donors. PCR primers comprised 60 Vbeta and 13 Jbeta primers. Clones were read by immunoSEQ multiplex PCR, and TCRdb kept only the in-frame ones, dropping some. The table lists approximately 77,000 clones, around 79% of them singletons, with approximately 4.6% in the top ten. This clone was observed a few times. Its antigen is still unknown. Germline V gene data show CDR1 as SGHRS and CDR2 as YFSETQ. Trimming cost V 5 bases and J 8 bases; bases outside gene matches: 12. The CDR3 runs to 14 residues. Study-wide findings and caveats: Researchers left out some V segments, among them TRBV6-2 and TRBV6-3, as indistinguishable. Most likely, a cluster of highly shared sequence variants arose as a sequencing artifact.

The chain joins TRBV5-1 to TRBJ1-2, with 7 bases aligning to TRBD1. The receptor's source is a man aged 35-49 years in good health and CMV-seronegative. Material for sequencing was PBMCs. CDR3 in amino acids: CASRGGTAVTGYTF. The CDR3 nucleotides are TGCGCCAGCAGGGGCGGGACAGCGGTAACGGGCTACACCTTC.